A single sample is the source of the 14 T cell receptor beta chains below, sequenced in a study of OX40 agonist ivuxolimab in advanced cancers. Measured with immunoSEQ multiplex PCR; TCRdb has only the in-frame clones, and not every one. This table holds approximately 15,000 clones, 84% found once. This material consisted of CD4+ or CD8+ T cells sorted from blood, taken in a trial of the OX40 agonist ivuxolimab. The receptor set was obtained from an adult with an advanced solid tumor such as melanoma, head and neck, liver or kidney cancer.

This clone was detected a few times. This rearrangement joins TRBV4-3 to TRBJ2-7; 7 nucleotides line up with TRBD2. The CDR3 covers 16 residues. V lost 0 bases, J lost 0 bases, and 5 bases stayed unmatched. Germline CDR1 is LGHNA and CDR2 is YSLEER. The CDR3 reads CASSQDRGESSYEQYF. CDR3 nucleotides: TGCGCCAGCAGCCAAGATCGGGGGGAAAGCTCCTACGAGCAGTACTTC.

The chain employs TRBV7-2 and TRBJ2-7, with TRBD1 matching over 7 bases. The CDR3 covers 14 residues. Germline lookup yields CDR1 SGHTA and CDR2 FQGNSA. V was clipped by 4 bases and J by 4 bases; unmatched bases: 7. The CDR3 DNA follows: TGTGCCAGCAGCTACGGAGGCAGGGGGTACGAGCAGTACTTC. Amino acids: CASSYGGRGYEQYF.

The chain has TRBV29-1 and TRBJ2-2, with 8 bases aligning to TRBD1. Per the germline V gene, CDR1 is SQVTM and CDR2 is ANQGSEA. Germline trimming cut 7 bases from V and 7 bases from J; bases unmatched to any gene: 8. This CDR3 is 13 amino acids long. The CDR3 DNA reads as TGCAGCGCCCTGGACAGGGTCGGCGGGGAGCTGTTTTTT. Translated, it gives CSALDRVGGELFF.

The V call is TRBV9, the J call TRBJ2-7; a weak D match, TRBD1 (6 bases). Per germline, CDR1 SGDLS and CDR2 YYNGEE. Trimming took off 4 bases at V and 0 bases at J, with 11 bases between the two ends. CDR3 size: 14 residues. Here the CDR3 reads CASSITGNSYEQYF. The CDR3 DNA follows: TGTGCCAGCAGCATCACAGGGAACTCCTACGAGCAGTACTTC.

This chain joins TRBV4-3 and TRBJ1-2, with D perhaps matching TRBD1 (5 bases). The CDR3 contains 15 residues. Germline V lookup: CDR1 LGHNA, CDR2 YSLEER. The germline V and J ends were trimmed by 0 bases and 4 bases, with 12 bases remaining between them. The CDR3 protein is CASSQDRVGGYGYTF. In nucleotides, the CDR3 is TGCGCCAGCAGCCAAGATAGAGTGGGGGGCTATGGCTACACCTTC.

A few counts support this clone. The chain couples TRBV5-6 to TRBJ2-7; tentative D call: TRBD2 (5 bases). CDR3 size: 14 residues. Germline assignment: CDR1 SGHDT and CDR2 YYEEEE. The V gene lost 4 bases and the J gene lost 3 bases, with 14 bases spanning the gap. This CDR3 reads CASSRSRDIYEQYF. CDR3 nucleotides: TGTGCCAGCAGCCGATCCCGGGATATCTACGAGCAGTACTTC.

J is TRBJ1-1 and V is TRBV25-1; D remains unclear. The V gene's germline CDR1 is MGHDK and CDR2 SYGVNS. The CDR3 loop spans 10 amino acids. The V gene lost 3 bases and the J gene lost 12 bases, with 8 bases spanning the gap. The CDR3 DNA reads TGTGCCAGCAGTGAGAGTGTGACTTTCTTT. It yields the protein CASSESVTFF.

The chain is built from TRBV2 and TRBJ2-5; no clear D. This CDR3 comprises 14 residues. The germline V gene encodes CDR1 SNHLY and CDR2 FYNNEI. The ends were cut back, 2 bases at V and 2 bases at J, with 9 bases in the middle. In nucleotides, the CDR3 is TGTGCCAGCAGTGAATTGTCAGAGCAAGAGACCCAGTACTTC. It is translated as CASSELSEQETQYF.

V and J are TRBV5-4 and TRBJ2-7; 11 nucleotides align to TRBD1. The CDR3 sequence is 14 residues long. CDR1 and CDR2 from the germline V gene are SGHNT and YYREEE (reference sequence). Losses at the gene ends were 4 bases for V and 3 bases for J; bases not matched to a gene: 3. As DNA, the CDR3 is TGTGCCAGCAGCCCTGGGACAGGGGGCTACGAGCAGTACTTC. This translates into CASSPGTGGYEQYF.

The chain has TRBV7-6 and TRBJ2-5, with TRBD2 identical over 9 bases. This CDR3 comprises 17 residues. Losses at the gene ends were 1 base for V and 1 base for J; bases not matched to a gene: 7. Germline V gives CDR1 SGHVS, CDR2 FNYEAQ. This chain's CDR3 is CASSLERISGSQETQYF. The CDR3 DNA sequence: TGTGCCAGCAGCTTAGAAAGGATTAGCGGGAGCCAAGAGACCCAGTACTTC.

The genes are TRBV30 and TRBJ2-3, with TRBD2 matching over 14 bases. Looked up from germline, CDR1 is GTSNPN and CDR2 is SVGIG (reference sequence). The CDR3 is 17 amino acids. V was pared by 5 bases and J by 0 bases, with 7 bases of the junction left unmatched. The CDR3 coding sequence is TGTGCCTGGGTGGGACTAGCGGGAGTTACTAGCACAGATACGCAGTATTTT. This gives the protein CAWVGLAGVTSTDTQYF.

The chain is built from TRBV27 and TRBJ2-5; TRBD1 agrees at 7 bases. Trimming removed 7 bases from V and 5 bases from J; junction bases left unmatched: 7. Germline values: CDR1 MNHEY, CDR2 SMNVEV (reference sequence). CDR3 size: 13 residues. CDR3 in DNA: TGTGCCAGCATTGACAGGGCCCGGGAGACCCAGTACTTC. This encodes CASIDRARETQYF.

The chain combines TRBV4-1 with TRBJ1-5, with a weak D call TRBD1 (5 bases). Germline CDR1 is MGHRA and CDR2 is YSYEKL. The ends were cut back, 4 bases at V and 7 bases at J, with 11 bases in the middle. The CDR3 extends over 13 amino acids. As DNA, the CDR3 is TGCGCCAGCAGCCCGGGCAGGGAACAGCCCCAGCATTTT. Its translation is CASSPGREQPQHF.

The chain uses TRBV19 and TRBJ2-4; unclear D gene. Trimming left V 5 bases short and J 8 bases short, with 13 bases between. The V gene's germline CDR1 is LNHDA and CDR2 SQIVND (reference sequence). The CDR3 loop spans 13 amino acids. The DNA of the CDR3 is TGTGCCAGTAGTCTTATTGATTGGGACATTCAGTACTTC. Encoded protein: CASSLIDWDIQYF.